This entry concerns a single T cell receptor (beta chain). Its matching antigen is unknown. This record comes from a study of CD8 T cells in ankylosing spondylitis. The study, taken as a whole, reports: A CD8+ phenotype characterized the disease-linked clones, which were relatively rare in peripheral blood. One TCR beta motif, made up of several highly homologous variants, appeared characteristic of ankylosing spondylitis blood. Matched ankylosing spondylitis synovial fluid reportedly contained a significantly enriched population of disease-linked clones.

TCRdb fed the 5' RACE reads into MiXCR, producing one record per CDR3 protein. This sample has about 400,000 distinct CDR3 sequences, with 20% to 25% found just once. Unmatched junction bases numbered 4, after V lost 0 bases and J lost 2 bases. CDR3 length equals 17 residues. Germline CDR1 reads MNHEY; CDR2 reads SVGAGI. The chain has TRBV6-5 and TRBJ2-1; 10 nucleotides line up with TRBD2. This sequence was found in a male donor with ankylosing spondylitis or in good health (not recorded which). Sequencing used blood, either unsorted or a sorted T cell fraction (not recorded which). The CDR3 region has the DNA TGTGCCAGCAGTTACTCGGCTAGCGGGGGCCCCTACAATGAGCAGTTCTTC. Its translation: CASSYSASGGPYNEQFF.